The TCR beta chain under discussion was sequenced for a study of vaccination and CD4 T cells after COVID-19 (dated by TCRdb to the early 2020s). For the study in its entirety: Every convalescent patient had a positive nasal swab PCR test for SARS-CoV-2, with mild disease in about 9 patients and severe disease in one. The convalescent cohort comprised six males and four females, including two Hispanic individuals, seven Caucasians, two Asians and one multiracial person. Participants got two doses of the Pfizer-BioNTech BNT162b2 vaccine (n=8) or two doses of the Moderna mRNA-1273 vaccine (n=2). Post-COVID blood samples were collected from convalescent patients a median of approximately 100 days after diagnosis, with a range of about 35 to 161 days. Post-vaccine blood samples were collected a median of around 10 weeks after the second vaccine dose, ranging from about 13 to 241 days. For three convalescent patients, samples were collected at an early post-vaccination timepoint (day 14) as well as at a late post-vaccination timepoint (days 161 to 241). Overlapping spike peptide pools from SARS-CoV-2 and from the common cold coronaviruses HCoV-NL63, HCoV-OC43 and HCoV-229E were used as culture stimuli. In control cultures, a CEFX viral epitope pool was used as positive control, an HIV-1 Nef peptide pool was used as negative control, or no peptide was added. In fewer than 12 COVID-19 convalescent patients and a handful of infection-naive healthy vaccine recipients, researchers compared the spike-specific CD4+ TCR repertoire from before mRNA vaccination with the repertoire from after. The paper as a whole reports these results and caveats: Among convalescent patients, a median approximately 88% of the SARS-CoV-2-reactive clones seen after vaccination appeared only after vaccination, which suggests priming specific to the vaccine. The study included relatively few convalescent patients and did not analyze early timepoints after natural infection. The median count of SARS-CoV-2-reactive clonotypes went up from about 23 after infection to some 38 after vaccination, although the change was not significant. Nearly all vaccine-specific clones in convalescent patients (304 of 307) were mono-reactive for SARS-CoV-2 spike rather than cross-reactive with common cold coronaviruses.

The CDR3 measures 15 amino acids from cysteine to phenylalanine. Just CDR3 DNA is preserved here, 45 bases in frame from base 1. V is pruned by 6 bases and J by 4 bases, leaving 6 bases of the junction without a gene match. In regard to this clonotype: This receptor's antigen is unknown. One base away there is no much larger clone; base qualities are not given.

Receptor libraries were prepared by PCR. At the Johns Hopkins FTIC core, DNA from the cultured CD4+ T cells underwent TCR sequencing with the Oncomine TCR Beta short-read assay. The QIAamp micro DNA kit was used to extract genomic DNA from the cultured CD4+ T cells. Oncomine TCR Beta libraries from cultured CD4+ T cells were pooled using unique dual indexes and sequenced on an Illumina iSeq 100. The original pipeline was this. Non-productive sequences were filtered out, and CDR3s that did not start with C, did not end with F or W, or were shorter than 7 amino acids were discarded. The MANAFEST web application identified antigen-specific clonotypes by comparing peptide-stimulated wells against reference wells and other culture wells. For a clone to be called positive, the clone needed an FDR below 0.05, an odds ratio above 5, and a productive frequency above 0.1% in at least two of three replicate wells. A clonotype counted as cross-reactive if it showed significant expansion both in the SARS-CoV-2 spike wells and in at least one common cold coronavirus spike condition. Levenshtein distances (stringdist) and unrooted phylogenetic trees (ape) in R version 3.6.1 were used to assess CDR3 homology. Starting from the raw public reads, TCRdb applied fastp trimming at Q25, assembled clones with MiXCR and retained in-frame beta chains. Rows are combined by CDR3 protein, so each entry shows the most common genes and DNA. These V and J calls derive from TCRdb rather than the authors' analysis. For this sample the table gives tens of thousands of distinct CDR3 sequences, of which 30% to 35% were detected only once. Roughly an eighth of the sample rests with the top ten.

The time point label of this sample denotes: late sampling 161 to 241 days after vaccination in three convalescent patients. The treatment or condition label for this specimen denotes: roughly ten-day PBMC culture with coronavirus spike peptide pools or control peptides (ViraFEST assay). The ViraFEST assay, used in the study, expanded antigen-specific T cells with peptide pools and then identified the expanded clonotypes through TCR sequencing. Positive SARS-CoV-2 PCR tests in the convalescent patients dated from March to December 2020, before Alpha, Beta and Delta variants emerged in the United States. Roughly 2.1 million PBMCs per well were cultured in IMDM with roughly 5% human AB serum and 7.5 to 10 IU/ml IL-2, plus 10 ug/ml peptide pools. Half of the culture medium was replaced with fresh IL-2-containing medium on days 3 and 7. CD4+ T cells were isolated after around ten days of culture through negative selection using the EasySep CD4+ T cell isolation kit. Ficoll-Paque Plus gradient centrifugation was used to isolate PBMCs from whole blood, and the isolated PBMCs were then either used fresh or cryopreserved at -140C. Triplicate wells were generally used for each culture condition.

Recombination linked TRBV6-7 to TRBJ1-5; 10 nucleotides in the junction match TRBD1. TRBV6-7 qualifies as an ORF whose function is uncertain. The starting material was CD4+ T cells from blood, cultured in vitro, obtained about 7 months after SARS-CoV-2 vaccination. The receptor was isolated from a human donor who had recovered from COVID-19. Here the CDR3 is given as CASRNAGQGNQPQHF. At the DNA level, the sequence is TGTGCCAGCAGGAATGCGGGACAGGGGAATCAGCCCCAGCATTTT.